This is a list of T cell receptor beta chains from one sample in a study of blood T cell repertoires in COVID-19. Generated by immunoSEQ multiplex PCR, the TCRdb table keeps only in-frame clones and is missing some. The table includes roughly 330,000 clones, more than 70% detected once. The material sequenced was PBMCs or T cells enriched from blood (not recorded which). The receptor source for this set is a woman aged 30 to 39 who had recovered from COVID-19. CDR3s include the opening cysteine and the closing phenylalanine or tryptophan. D genes are given only for firm matches. Clone size appears in some rows only: once, few, many, or a class for an expanded clone.

d_call clone_size j_call v_call cdr3_nt cdr3_aa
TRBD2 . TRBJ2-1 TRBV24-1 TGTGCCACCAGTGATGGTCTAGCGGGGCAAGAGCAGTTCTTC CATSDGLAGQEQFF
TRBD1 once TRBJ2-7 TRBV6-5 TGTGCCAGCAGTTACTACGGGACAGGGGGTGGTGAGCAGTACTTC CASSYYGTGGGEQYF
TRBD1 . TRBJ2-1 TRBV7-9 TGTGCCAGCAGCGCCGTCCCGGGACAGGGCCGGCTGGGTAATGAGCAGTTCTTC CASSAVPGQGRLGNEQFF
. . TRBJ1-1 TRBV3-1/TRBV3-2 TGTGCCAGCAGCCAAGCAGGGCATGAAGCTTTCTTT CASSQAGHEAFF
TRBD1 few TRBJ1-2 TRBV5-1 TGCGCCAGCAGCTTGGCCTCGGGACAGGGGGAGGATGGCTACACCTTC CASSLASGQGEDGYTF
TRBD2 . TRBJ2-5 TRBV11-2 TGTGCCAGCAGCTTGCAAGCGGGGGGCGGGGAGACCCAGTACTTC CASSLQAGGGETQYF
TRBD1 . TRBJ2-7 TRBV10-3 TGTGCCATCAGTACAGGGGGCGAAGGATGGGACGAGCAGTACTTC CAISTGGEGWDEQYF
TRBD1 . TRBJ1-3 TRBV28 TGTGCCAGCAGTGGAGGGACAGGGGCTGGAAACACCATATATTTT CASSGGTGAGNTIYF
. . TRBJ1-2 TRBV13 TGTGCCAGCAGCTCCAGTGAGGCCGCCCCTAGCTACACCTTC CASSSSEAAPSYTF
. . TRBJ1-1 TRBV29-1 TGCAGCGTTGGGGGGCGGGCGAACACTGAAGCTTTCTTT CSVGGRANTEAFF
. . TRBJ1-5 TRBV6-5 TGTGCCAGCAGTTACGGCAGGAAGAATCAGCCCCAGCATTTT CASSYGRKNQPQHF
TRBD2 . TRBJ2-1 TRBV9 TGTGCCAGCAGCCCTGGGGACTATGTTGGTGAGCAGTTCTTC CASSPGDYVGEQFF
TRBD1 . TRBJ2-3 TRBV19 TGTGCCACATCGGACAGGGATATGGCAGATACGCAGTATTTT CATSDRDMADTQYF
. once TRBJ1-6 TRBV29-1 TGCAGCGTTGAACCAGGGTACCATTCACCCCTCCACTTT CSVEPGYHSPLHF
. . TRBJ1-4 TRBV14 TGTGCCAGCAGCCCAAGAGTGAGGTCAACTAATGAAAAACTGTTTTTT CASSPRVRSTNEKLFF
TRBD1 . TRBJ1-5 TRBV7-2 TGTGCCAGCAGCGGACAGGGGGATCAGCCCCAGCATTTT CASSGQGDQPQHF
TRBD2 . TRBJ2-7 TRBV4-1 TGCGCCAGCAGCCAAGTGGGGAGGGTGTGGAACGAGCAGTACTTC CASSQVGRVWNEQYF
. . TRBJ1-2 TRBV2 TGTGCCAGCAACTACAACAGGGAAACCTATGGCTACACCTTC CASNYNRETYGYTF
TRBD1 . TRBJ1-5 TRBV15 TGTGCCACCAGCAGAGGGCGGGGACAGTTCAATCAGCCCCAGCATTTT CATSRGRGQFNQPQHF
. few TRBJ2-2 TRBV5-1 TGCGCCAGCAGCTTGAGAGCGGAGAACACCGGGGAGCTGTTTTTT CASSLRAENTGELFF
TRBD2 . TRBJ2-2 TRBV19 TGTGCCAGTAGTATTGGTCAGCAGGGAGGGGACACCGGGGAGCTGTTTTTT CASSIGQQGGDTGELFF
. . TRBJ1-1 TRBV2 TGTGCCAGCAGTTTTACTTCTAGGGGGTTCACTGAAGCTTTCTTT CASSFTSRGFTEAFF
TRBD1 . TRBJ1-2 TRBV5-5 TGTGCCAGCAGCTCGATAGCAGGGGGCGCATCTACGGGCGGCTACACCTTC CASSSIAGGASTGGYTF
TRBD1 . TRBJ1-1 TRBV19 TGTGCCAGTACCCAGGGGGGCAGGAACACTGAAGCTTTCTTT CASTQGGRNTEAFF
. once TRBJ1-1 TRBV19 TGTGCCAGTAGTAGAACCAGGGAATCTGAAGCTTTCTTT CASSRTRESEAFF
. . TRBJ1-2 TRBV5-4 TGTGCCAGCAGCTTGGAGCCAGGGCTATATGGCTACACCTTC CASSLEPGLYGYTF
. few TRBJ1-2 TRBV2 TGTGCCAGCAGCCCCGACTCAGCGGTAATAGTCTACACCTTC CASSPDSAVIVYTF
. . TRBJ2-7 TRBV4-3 TGCGCCAGCAGCCAAGATTCTGGGCGTCGGGAGCAGTACTTC CASSQDSGRREQYF
. . TRBJ2-7 TRBV11-3 TGTGCCAGCAGCTTAGTATCCGGGGGAGAGCAGTACTTC CASSLVSGGEQYF
. once TRBJ1-5 TRBV10-3 TGTGCCAGCAAGCAAACAGGGCCAAATCAGCCCCAGCATTTT CASKQTGPNQPQHF
. . TRBJ1-3 TRBV28 TGTGCCAGCAGTCTGACAATCTCCGGAAACACCATATATTTT CASSLTISGNTIYF
TRBD2 . TRBJ2-7 TRBV5-1 TGCGCCAGCAGCTTTAGCGGGGGAGACTACTACGAGCAGTACTTC CASSFSGGDYYEQYF
. . TRBJ1-2 TRBV5-4 TGTGCCAGCAGCTGGGGAGAGGGGACTTTTCGCTCCTATGAGGGCTACACCTTC CASSWGEGTFRSYEGYTF
. few TRBJ1-2 TRBV2 TGTGCCAGCACCACACAGGGATCTAACTATGGCTACACCTTC CASTTQGSNYGYTF
TRBD1 few TRBJ1-2 TRBV2 TGTGCCAGCACCCAGGGGGCAGGGTATGGCTACACCTTC CASTQGAGYGYTF
. . TRBJ2-1 TRBV5-1 TGCGCCAGCAGGTTCCGGGAGTTCGTCAATGAGCAGTTCTTC CASRFREFVNEQFF
. . TRBJ1-3 TRBV9 TGTGCCAGCAGCCCAACCCCGCGGGGCTCTGGAAACACCATATATTTT CASSPTPRGSGNTIYF
TRBD1 . TRBJ1-2 TRBV4-1 TGCGCCAGCAGCCAAGTTGGGGGGAGTGGACAGGTGGGATATGGCTACACCTTC CASSQVGGSGQVGYGYTF
TRBD1 . TRBJ1-1 TRBV5-1 TGCGCCAGCAGCTTCTATCTTGGGACAGGCTGGAACACTGAAGCTTTCTTT CASSFYLGTGWNTEAFF
. . TRBJ1-2 TRBV2 TGTGCCAGCAGGCCAGACTATGGCTACACCTTC CASRPDYGYTF
. . TRBJ1-1 TRBV19 TGTGCCAGTAGTATAGCAGTGAACACTGAAGCTTTCTTT CASSIAVNTEAFF
. . TRBJ2-7 TRBV5-6 TGTGCCAGCAGCTCGGGAGGGGGCCTCGAGCAGTACTTC CASSSGGGLEQYF
. . TRBJ1-5 TRBV18 TGTGCCAGCTCACCACAAACCGGAGGTCAGCCCCAGCATTTT CASSPQTGGQPQHF
. . TRBJ1-2 TRBV7-8 TGTGCCAGCAGCTTCCAACGGCTCGTCCCAGGGCTATATGGCTACACCTTC CASSFQRLVPGLYGYTF
TRBD1 . TRBJ2-7 TRBV7-2 TGTGCCAGCAGCAACCGGGACAGGGGTATCTACGAGCAGTACTTC CASSNRDRGIYEQYF
TRBD1 . TRBJ1-5 TRBV6-5 TGTGCCAGCAGTTTGACAGGGGCCATCAATCAGCCCCAGCATTTT CASSLTGAINQPQHF
TRBD1 . TRBJ1-2 TRBV20-1 TGCAGTGCTAGTCCGGACAGGGACTATGGCTACACCTTC CSASPDRDYGYTF
TRBD1 . TRBJ2-1 TRBV19 TGTGCCAGTAGTATCCCCCGCCGGGACAGGAAAACCTACAATGAGCAGTTCTTC CASSIPRRDRKTYNEQFF
. . TRBJ2-7 TRBV4-1 TGCGCCAGCAGCCAAGCGGGGAGAGTCTCCAAATCCTACGAGCAGTACTTC CASSQAGRVSKSYEQYF